This TCR beta chain was retrieved from a study of CD8+ T cells in alopecia areata. Study information: Tofacitinib was taken orally by treated patients, and the dose was 5 to 10 mg twice daily. Findings and caveats of the study: Alopecia totalis/universalis scalp especially showed more expanded CD8+ clones than normal scalp.

Of note for this clone: The antigen is unknown. Other DNA sequences in this sample translate to the same CDR3.

cDNA serving as the sequencing template came from extracted, reverse transcribed RNA. The table came from immunoSEQ multiplex PCR; TCRdb's copy has only in-frame clones and leaves some out. The table shows 100,000 to 150,000 clones, with around 50% occurring only once. Both peripheral blood and punch biopsies of lesional scalp skin were obtained from patients who had alopecia areata. Material: CD4+ T cells sorted from blood, obtained at week 0. The receptor was isolated from a human donor with alopecia areata.

The CDR3 nucleotides read TGCGCCAGCAGCTTGGACAGGCAAGAGACCCAGTACTTC. Its translation: CASSLDRQETQYF. The V and J genes are TRBV5-1 and TRBJ2-5, with D possibly matching TRBD1 (5 bases). CDR1 SGHRS and CDR2 YFSETQ come from the germline V gene. With 0 bases removed from V and 2 bases from J, the gap between germline ends came to 5 bases. This CDR3 spans 13 amino acids. Full variable domain (remainder filled in from reference TRBV5-1 and TRBJ2-5): KAGVTQTPRYLIKTRGQQVTLSCSPISGHRSVSWYQQTPGQGLQFLFEYFSETQRNKGNFPGRFSGRQFSNSRSEMNVSTLELGDSALYLCASSLDRQETQYFGPGTRLLVL.